These T cell receptor beta chains were read from a single sample in a study of T-cell reconstitution after alpha-beta-depleted transplantation in children. TCRdb called the PCR reads again in MiXCR, with one record for every CDR3 protein. Of roughly 100,000 distinct CDR3 sequences listed, approximately 9.2% are singletons. The source was PBMCs from the stem cell graft donor, collected from the stem cell graft. The receptor set was obtained from a human donor who donated a stem cell graft to a child with congenital amegakaryocytic thrombocytopenia. The CDR3 runs from the conserved cysteine through the conserved F or W. The order of the fields is D gene, V gene, clone size, J gene, CDR3 DNA, CDR3 protein. A D gene is named only where the DNA matches it firmly. The size of a clone is reported for some rows only, either as once, few or many, or as a class for expanded clones.

d_gene: -; v_gene: TRBV20-1; abundance: many; j_gene: TRBJ2-3; CDR3nt: TGCAGTGCAACAGTAACAGATACGCAGTATTTT; CDR3aa: CSATVTDTQYF
d_gene: TRBD1; v_gene: TRBV20-1; abundance: many; j_gene: TRBJ2-5; CDR3nt: TGCAGTGCTGGGCCACAAAGGACAGGGCAAGAGACCCAGTACTTC; CDR3aa: CSAGPQRTGQETQYF
d_gene: TRBD2; v_gene: TRBV19; abundance: -; j_gene: TRBJ2-7; CDR3nt: TGTGCCAGTAGTATCGGGACTAGCGGCTACGAGCAGTACTTC; CDR3aa: CASSIGTSGYEQYF
d_gene: TRBD2; v_gene: TRBV12-3/TRBV12-4; abundance: many; j_gene: TRBJ2-1; CDR3nt: TGTGCCAGCAGTTTGGGAGGGAGCTCCTACAATGAGCAGTTCTTC; CDR3aa: CASSLGGSSYNEQFF
d_gene: TRBD2; v_gene: TRBV5-6; abundance: many; j_gene: TRBJ2-7; CDR3nt: TGTGCCAGCAGTCGTGGACTAGCGGACTACTACGAGCAGTACTTC; CDR3aa: CASSRGLADYYEQYF
d_gene: -; v_gene: TRBV29-1; abundance: many; j_gene: TRBJ2-6; CDR3nt: TGCAGCGTTGGACCGAGCGCGGGGGCCAACGTCCTGACTTTC; CDR3aa: CSVGPSAGANVLTF
d_gene: -; v_gene: TRBV20-1; abundance: few; j_gene: TRBJ2-1; CDR3nt: TGCAGTGCTACGCCTTACAATGAGCAGTTCTTC; CDR3aa: CSATPYNEQFF
d_gene: TRBD1; v_gene: TRBV7-2; abundance: many; j_gene: TRBJ1-5; CDR3nt: TGTGCCAGCAGCTCAGGATTCGGACAGGCACCCCAGCATTTT; CDR3aa: CASSSGFGQAPQHF
d_gene: -; v_gene: TRBV7-9; abundance: many; j_gene: TRBJ2-1; CDR3nt: TGTGCCAGCAGTCAGACTAGGAATGAGCAGTTCTTC; CDR3aa: CASSQTRNEQFF
d_gene: -; v_gene: TRBV6-1; abundance: many; j_gene: TRBJ1-4; CDR3nt: TGTGCCAGCACTCTTACTTGGGGGAATGAAAAACTGTTTTTT; CDR3aa: CASTLTWGNEKLFF
d_gene: TRBD2; v_gene: TRBV20-1; abundance: many; j_gene: TRBJ2-5; CDR3nt: TGCAGTGTTCAATCCCCCTTTGAGCGGGGAGATCAAGAGACCCAGTACTTC; CDR3aa: CSVQSPFERGDQETQYF
d_gene: -; v_gene: TRBV4-1; abundance: many; j_gene: TRBJ1-1; CDR3nt: TGCGCCAGCAGCCGGGGCACTGAAGCTTTCTTT; CDR3aa: CASSRGTEAFF
d_gene: -; v_gene: TRBV20-1; abundance: -; j_gene: TRBJ2-7; CDR3nt: TGCAGTGCTAGAGCCCCAGACGGATCCTACGAGCAGTACTTC; CDR3aa: CSARAPDGSYEQYF
d_gene: TRBD1; v_gene: TRBV7-9; abundance: many; j_gene: TRBJ2-2; CDR3nt: TGTGCCAGCAGCTTAGTACCGGGACAGGGAACCGGGGAGCTGTTTTTT; CDR3aa: CASSLVPGQGTGELFF
d_gene: -; v_gene: TRBV5-1; abundance: many; j_gene: TRBJ2-6; CDR3nt: TGCGCCAGCAGCTTGGCTCCGGGGACGGATTCTGGGGCCAACGTCCTGACTTTC; CDR3aa: CASSLAPGTDSGANVLTF
d_gene: TRBD2; v_gene: TRBV20-1; abundance: many; j_gene: TRBJ2-1; CDR3nt: TGCAGTGTTCTAGCGGGGGACTACAATGAGCAGTTCTTC; CDR3aa: CSVLAGDYNEQFF
d_gene: -; v_gene: TRBV24-1; abundance: many; j_gene: TRBJ2-3; CDR3nt: TGTGCCACCAGTGGGGCTAGCCCAAGCACAGATACGCAGTATTTT; CDR3aa: CATSGASPSTDTQYF
d_gene: TRBD2; v_gene: TRBV14; abundance: -; j_gene: TRBJ2-3; CDR3nt: TGTGCCAGCAGCCCCTTCTCGGGACTAGCTAGCACAGATACGCAGTATTTT; CDR3aa: CASSPFSGLASTDTQYF
d_gene: -; v_gene: TRBV24-1; abundance: many; j_gene: TRBJ1-2; CDR3nt: TGTGCCACCAGTGCAGGGGAGTGGCGTGGCTACACCTTC; CDR3aa: CATSAGEWRGYTF
d_gene: TRBD2; v_gene: TRBV7-3; abundance: many; j_gene: TRBJ2-1; CDR3nt: TGTGCCAGCAGCCCTAGCGGGGGGAACAATGAGCAGTTCTTC; CDR3aa: CASSPSGGNNEQFF
d_gene: -; v_gene: TRBV10-2; abundance: few; j_gene: TRBJ2-3; CDR3nt: TGCGCCAGCAGTTCTACGGGGAGTGGAACAGATACGCAGTATTTT; CDR3aa: CASSSTGSGTDTQYF
d_gene: TRBD2; v_gene: TRBV12-3/TRBV12-4; abundance: many; j_gene: TRBJ2-2; CDR3nt: TGTGCCAGCAGTGTCGGGGCTAGCGGGAGGGCCATAAACACCGGGGAGCTGTTTTTT; CDR3aa: CASSVGASGRAINTGELFF
d_gene: -; v_gene: TRBV7-2; abundance: many; j_gene: TRBJ1-2; CDR3nt: TGTGCCAGCAGCTTAGGGAGCCGCTCTTCGGATGGCTACACCTTC; CDR3aa: CASSLGSRSSDGYTF
d_gene: TRBD2; v_gene: TRBV4-3; abundance: -; j_gene: TRBJ2-1; CDR3nt: TGCGCCAGCAGCCAGCGGGGCGCGGGGGAAGGGTCCTACAATGAGCAGTTCTTC; CDR3aa: CASSQRGAGEGSYNEQFF
d_gene: TRBD1; v_gene: TRBV27; abundance: many; j_gene: TRBJ2-7; CDR3nt: TGTGCCAGCGGGGCGACAGGGACCTACGAGCAGTACTTC; CDR3aa: CASGATGTYEQYF
d_gene: -; v_gene: TRBV11-2; abundance: many; j_gene: TRBJ2-7; CDR3nt: TGTGCCAGCAGCCTACTCCCGGGCCAGAGGTCCTACGAGCAGTACTTC; CDR3aa: CASSLLPGQRSYEQYF
d_gene: -; v_gene: TRBV9; abundance: many; j_gene: TRBJ2-5; CDR3nt: TGTGCCAGCAGCGTAGGTAACGTCCAGGGAGAGACCCAGTACTTC; CDR3aa: CASSVGNVQGETQYF
d_gene: -; v_gene: TRBV12-3/TRBV12-4; abundance: many; j_gene: TRBJ1-1; CDR3nt: TGTGCCAGCAACAACGGACAGCCGAACACTGAAGCTTTCTTT; CDR3aa: CASNNGQPNTEAFF
d_gene: -; v_gene: TRBV9; abundance: many; j_gene: TRBJ2-3; CDR3nt: TGTGCCAGCAGCGTAGCTCAGGGGACTGCCACAGATACGCAGTATTTT; CDR3aa: CASSVAQGTATDTQYF
d_gene: TRBD2; v_gene: TRBV10-3; abundance: many; j_gene: TRBJ2-1; CDR3nt: TGTGCCATCAGTGAGTCAATTGGACTAGCGGGAGGGCCTAGCTCCTACAATGAGCAGTTCTTC; CDR3aa: CAISESIGLAGGPSSYNEQFF
d_gene: -; v_gene: TRBV20-1; abundance: many; j_gene: TRBJ1-2; CDR3nt: TGCAGTGCTAGAGTCCCAGGGGTAGGCTACACCTTC; CDR3aa: CSARVPGVGYTF
d_gene: -; v_gene: TRBV29-1; abundance: many; j_gene: TRBJ2-4; CDR3nt: TGCAGCGTTGGGGACGGAGCCAAAAACATTCAGTACTTC; CDR3aa: CSVGDGAKNIQYF
d_gene: TRBD2; v_gene: TRBV5-1; abundance: many; j_gene: TRBJ2-4; CDR3nt: TGCGCCAGCAGCTTTTCGTGGGGTCGGGGGGACCTCAAAAACATTCAGTACTTC; CDR3aa: CASSFSWGRGDLKNIQYF
d_gene: -; v_gene: TRBV20-1; abundance: many; j_gene: TRBJ2-7; CDR3nt: TGCAGTGCTAGATTGACAGCAGCCTCCTACGAGCAGTACTTC; CDR3aa: CSARLTAASYEQYF
d_gene: TRBD1; v_gene: TRBV5-1; abundance: many; j_gene: TRBJ1-1; CDR3nt: TGCGCCAGCAGCGTGGGACAGGGGAACACTGAAGCTTTCTTT; CDR3aa: CASSVGQGNTEAFF
d_gene: -; v_gene: TRBV4-2; abundance: few; j_gene: TRBJ1-2; CDR3nt: TGTGCCAGCAGCCTTTTGACAACCGACTATGGCTACACCTTC; CDR3aa: CASSLLTTDYGYTF
d_gene: -; v_gene: TRBV5-1; abundance: few; j_gene: TRBJ2-1; CDR3nt: TGCGCCAGCAGCTTGGCCCCTATGAATGAGCAGTTCTTC; CDR3aa: CASSLAPMNEQFF
d_gene: TRBD1; v_gene: TRBV7-9; abundance: many; j_gene: TRBJ1-4; CDR3nt: TGTGCCAGCAGCCGGGGACAGCTTAATGAAAAACTGTTTTTT; CDR3aa: CASSRGQLNEKLFF
d_gene: -; v_gene: TRBV12-3/TRBV12-4; abundance: many; j_gene: TRBJ1-1; CDR3nt: TGTGCCAGCAGCCACGCCTGGAGGGCTGAAGCTTTCTTT; CDR3aa: CASSHAWRAEAFF
d_gene: -; v_gene: TRBV20-1; abundance: many; j_gene: TRBJ2-7; CDR3nt: TGCAGTGCGGACGAGGTTGACGAGCAGTACTTC; CDR3aa: CSADEVDEQYF
d_gene: TRBD1; v_gene: TRBV7-9; abundance: many; j_gene: TRBJ2-7; CDR3nt: TGTGCCAGCAGCATTACAGGGGCTTACGAGCAGTACTTC; CDR3aa: CASSITGAYEQYF
d_gene: TRBD1; v_gene: TRBV29-1; abundance: many; j_gene: TRBJ2-1; CDR3nt: TGCAGCGCGACCGGGACAGGGGAAGGTGAGCAGTTCTTC; CDR3aa: CSATGTGEGEQFF
d_gene: -; v_gene: TRBV28; abundance: many; j_gene: TRBJ1-5; CDR3nt: TGTGCCAGCAGCCCTGGGGGGGACTTCAATTGGGATCAGCCCCAGCATTTT; CDR3aa: CASSPGGDFNWDQPQHF
d_gene: TRBD1; v_gene: TRBV19; abundance: many; j_gene: TRBJ2-7; CDR3nt: TGTGCCAGCCAGGGACAGCCGTACGAGCAGTACTTC; CDR3aa: CASQGQPYEQYF
d_gene: -; v_gene: TRBV4-3; abundance: many; j_gene: TRBJ2-5; CDR3nt: TGCGCCAGCAGCCGTGACAGATCCTACCAAGAGACCCAGTACTTC; CDR3aa: CASSRDRSYQETQYF
d_gene: -; v_gene: TRBV25-1; abundance: many; j_gene: TRBJ1-1; CDR3nt: TGTGCCAGCAGTGGCTGGGGGGGGAGCGAAGCTTTCTTT; CDR3aa: CASSGWGGSEAFF
d_gene: -; v_gene: TRBV29-1; abundance: many; j_gene: TRBJ2-1; CDR3nt: TGCAGCTCCCCCGGAACAGACTACAATGAGCAGTTCTTC; CDR3aa: CSSPGTDYNEQFF
d_gene: -; v_gene: TRBV3-1; abundance: many; j_gene: TRBJ2-1; CDR3nt: TGTGCCAGCAGCCAAGAGGGGGATGAGCAGTTCTTC; CDR3aa: CASSQEGDEQFF
d_gene: -; v_gene: TRBV28; abundance: many; j_gene: TRBJ2-6; CDR3nt: TGTGCCAGCAGTCCCCTCGGGGGATCTGGGGCCAACGTCCTGACTTTC; CDR3aa: CASSPLGGSGANVLTF
d_gene: -; v_gene: TRBV7-9; abundance: -; j_gene: TRBJ1-1; CDR3nt: TGTGCCAGCAGCCTATCCGGAGGTCAGGGGGCTTTCTTT; CDR3aa: CASSLSGGQGAFF
d_gene: -; v_gene: TRBV20-1; abundance: many; j_gene: TRBJ2-7; CDR3nt: TGCAGTGCTCGCGGTACAGCCTACGAGCAGTACTTC; CDR3aa: CSARGTAYEQYF
d_gene: -; v_gene: TRBV9; abundance: many; j_gene: TRBJ1-5; CDR3nt: TGTGCCAGCAGCGTAGCTAACAGCAACAACAATCAGCCCCAGCATTTT; CDR3aa: CASSVANSNNNQPQHF
d_gene: -; v_gene: TRBV10-3; abundance: -; j_gene: TRBJ2-3; CDR3nt: TGTGCCATCAGTGAGTCGATAGCCAGCCTAGCCACAGATACGCAGTATTTT; CDR3aa: CAISESIASLATDTQYF
d_gene: -; v_gene: TRBV7-9; abundance: many; j_gene: TRBJ1-5; CDR3nt: TGTGCCAGCAGCTTATATCAGAATCAGCCCCAGCATTTT; CDR3aa: CASSLYQNQPQHF
d_gene: TRBD1; v_gene: TRBV25-1; abundance: many; j_gene: TRBJ1-5; CDR3nt: TGTGCCAGCAGTGAAATCAGGGGGGATAGCAATCAGCCCCAGCATTTT; CDR3aa: CASSEIRGDSNQPQHF
d_gene: -; v_gene: TRBV28; abundance: -; j_gene: TRBJ1-4; CDR3nt: TGTGCCAGCACGGAGGGGAATGAAAAACTGTTTTTT; CDR3aa: CASTEGNEKLFF
d_gene: TRBD1; v_gene: TRBV6-5; abundance: many; j_gene: TRBJ1-3; CDR3nt: TGTGCCAGCAGTTCCCCACAGGGGGTCGCCCTGGTCTTCGCGGGGGGAAACACCATATATTTT; CDR3aa: CASSSPQGVALVFAGGNTIYF
d_gene: TRBD1; v_gene: TRBV7-2; abundance: many; j_gene: TRBJ2-7; CDR3nt: TGTGCCAGCAGCTACCAGGGGGCCGGCGAGCAGTACTTC; CDR3aa: CASSYQGAGEQYF
d_gene: TRBD1; v_gene: TRBV5-1; abundance: many; j_gene: TRBJ2-2; CDR3nt: TGCGCCAGCAGACCGACAGGGTCGAACACCGGGGAGCTGTTTTTT; CDR3aa: CASRPTGSNTGELFF
d_gene: -; v_gene: TRBV7-9; abundance: many; j_gene: TRBJ1-6; CDR3nt: TGTGCCAGCAGTACAGAGGGAAATTCACCCCTCCACTTT; CDR3aa: CASSTEGNSPLHF